The present entry profiles one T cell receptor (beta chain) with its context. Its antigen is still unknown. At one end, the junction sequence differs from germline, possibly due to a read error. The PCR used 60 Vbeta and 13 Jbeta primers. Clones were read by immunoSEQ multiplex PCR, and TCRdb kept only the in-frame ones, dropping some. Of 200,000 to 250,000 clones listed, 79% are singletons. Looked up from germline, CDR1 is SGHNT and CDR2 is YYREEE (reference sequence). This CDR3 has 14 amino acids. The sample comes from a study of cytomegalovirus exposure and HLA in healthy donors. Study results and limitations: Cytomegalovirus association was assigned to about 150 TCR beta chains. The productive fraction for most TCR beta V segments was about 87% or about 30% in an earlier analysis.

This receptor was taken from a man aged 50 to 60 in good health and CMV-seronegative. The chain has TRBV5-4 and TRBJ2-5, with D tentatively TRBD1 (6 bases). Sequenced material: PBMCs. The CDR3 DNA reads as TGTGCCAGCACCTTGGGACACAGCCAAGAGACCCAGTACTTC. This encodes CASTLGHSQETQYF.